This T cell receptor (beta chain) was retrieved from a study of blood T cell repertoires in COVID-19. About the research overall: The samples span acute and convalescent COVID-19 from the United States, Italy and Spain. PBMCs, B-cell-depleted T cells, or T cells were the source of the cDNA or gDNA that made up the material.

As processed by the authors: Amplified reference gene primers provided the basis for estimating nucleated cell counts. TCRdb's table, derived via immunoSEQ multiplex PCR, lists solely in-frame clones and lacks some. D and trimming were read from the DNA, whereas the V and J calls and clone size are those reported in that table. The sample has just under 45,000 clones; more than 75% are singletons. Seattle's cohort entered during active infection and was followed longitudinally. This CDR3 comprises 11 residues. CDR1 DFQATT and CDR2 SNEGSKA come from the germline V gene (reference sequence). Trimming pared 7 bases from V and 0 bases from J, leaving 7 bases between.

The chain joins TRBV20-1 to TRBJ2-7; possibly TRBD1 for D (6 bases). Sequencing used peripheral blood. The origin of this receptor is a man aged 35 to 55 with COVID-19, enrolled during active disease. CDR3 bases: TGCAGTGGGACAGTCTCCTACGAGCAGTACTTC. This translates into CSGTVSYEQYF.